This paragraph covers one TCR beta chain sequence. Its matching antigen is unknown. This sample stems from a study of CD4 T cells in relation to SARS-CoV-2 and coronaviruses. General study points: In around 63% of donors, memory CD4+ clonotypes crossrecognized SARS-CoV-2 and at least one common cold coronavirus spike.

Looked up from germline, CDR1 is KGHDR and CDR2 is SFDVKD. Trimming cost V 3 bases and J 4 bases, with 23 bases left between them. CDR3 length: 18 residues. Repertoires were generated with immunoSEQ multiplex PCR, while TCRdb's copy carries only in-frame clones and drops some. The sample lists 38,000 or so clones, over 75% occurring once. The clonotype was recovered from an adult with COVID-19. V usage is TRBV24-1 and J usage is TRBJ2-5, with D perhaps assigned TRBD1 or TRBD2 (9 bases each). What was sequenced was memory CD4+ T cells from PBMCs, cultured in vitro. CDR3 DNA: TGTGCCACCAGTGATCCCCCGGGACAGGGTAGCGGGAGAGAGACCCAGTACTTC. Translation gives CATSDPPGQGSGRETQYF.